Following are 19 T cell receptor beta chains from one sample sequenced in a study of blood T cell repertoires in COVID-19. Only in-frame clones appear in the TCRdb table, and some are missing; sequencing was by immunoSEQ multiplex PCR. The sample records roughly 120,000 clones, approximately 86% being singletons. The sample consisted of peripheral blood. Every receptor here comes from a man aged 40-49 years with acute or convalescent COVID-19.

The V call is TRBV5-1, the J call TRBJ1-3, with 7 bases lining up with TRBD1. Germline assignment: CDR1 SGHRS and CDR2 YFSETQ. After removal of 2 bases from V and 6 bases from J, the junction contained 11 bases not matched to a gene. This CDR3 spans 16 amino acids. For the CDR3, the DNA is TGCGCCAGCAGCTTAACTTACAGGGGAGGCGAAAACACCATATATTTT. This translates into CASSLTYRGGENTIYF.

This rearrangement joins TRBV25-1 to TRBJ2-7; 7 positions match TRBD2. Germline values: CDR1 MGHDK, CDR2 SYGVNS. This CDR3 region has 15 residues. J lost 0 bases, V lost 4 bases, and 6 bases had no gene match. In DNA form, the CDR3 reads TGTGCCAGCAGTGCCCCCGGGAGGAGCTCCTACGAGCAGTACTTC. Its protein product is CASSAPGRSSYEQYF.

The genes are TRBV18 and TRBJ1-5; tentative D call: TRBD1 (6 bases). The germline V and J ends were trimmed by 5 bases and 5 bases, with 13 bases remaining between them. Germline V gene sequence: CDR1 KGHSH, CDR2 LQKENI. CDR3 size: 14 residues. CDR3 nucleotide sequence: TGTGCCAGCTCAAACGGACAGCTGGATCAGCCCCAGCATTTT. Its protein is CASSNGQLDQPQHF.

The chain uses TRBV2 and TRBJ2-7; 12 bases agree with TRBD2. Germline V gene lookup returns CDR1 SNHLY and CDR2 FYNNEI. The CDR3 runs 17 residues. Unmatched junction bases numbered 11, after V lost 2 bases and J lost 6 bases. This CDR3 is CASSEFLAGGGVGEQYF. CDR3 bases: TGTGCCAGCAGTGAATTCCTAGCGGGAGGGGGGGTCGGCGAGCAGTACTTC.

The chain links TRBV2 to TRBJ2-5, with a tentative D call TRBD1 (7 bases). This CDR3 spans 13 amino acids. V was pared by 7 bases and J by 5 bases, with 14 bases between. The germline V gene encodes CDR1 SNHLY and CDR2 FYNNEI. The CDR3 sequence: CASIRDSGETQYF. Here the CDR3 DNA reads TGTGCCAGCATTCGGGACAGCGGGGAGACCCAGTACTTC. Using reference TRBV2 and TRBJ2-5 for the parts outside the CDR3, the full variable domain is EPEVTQTPSHQVTQMGQEVILRCVPISNHLYFYWYRQILGQKVEFLVSFYNNEISEKSEIFDDQFSVERPDGSNFTLKIRSTKLEDSAMYFCASIRDSGETQYFGPGTRLLVL.

The gene calls are TRBV30 and TRBJ1-1; D is perhaps TRBD1 (5 bases). The CDR3 is made up of 13 amino acids. Germline V gene sequence: CDR1 GTSNPN, CDR2 SVGIG (reference sequence). Between the trimmed V and J ends, which lost 0 bases and 6 bases, there was a span of 11 bases. CDR3 bases: TGTGCCTGGAGTGTGGGCCTGACAGCTGAAGCTTTCTTT. This encodes CAWSVGLTAEAFF.

V gene TRBV9 combines with J gene TRBJ2-3; tentatively, D is TRBD2 (7 bases). Trimming left V 6 bases short and J 1 base short, with 15 bases between. Germline lookup yields CDR1 SGDLS and CDR2 YYNGEE. This CDR3 spans 15 amino acids. CDR3 in DNA: TGTGCCAGCACCCGGGGGGCGGGGGGCACAGATACGCAGTATTTT. Protein sequence: CASTRGAGGTDTQYF.

The chain combines TRBV11-2 with TRBJ1-2; TRBD1 matches at 8 bases. Germline CDR1 and CDR2: SGHAT and FQNNGV. The CDR3 has 15 residues. V shed 2 bases, J shed 4 bases, and the junction held 6 bases outside the gene matches. The CDR3 nucleotides are TGTGCCAGCAGCTTAAGGTCAGGGGGCGTCTATGGCTACACCTTC. As protein: CASSLRSGGVYGYTF. The full variable domain, its missing parts supplied by reference TRBV11-2 and TRBJ1-2, is EAGVAQSPRYKIIEKRQSVAFWCNPISGHATLYWYQQILGQGPKLLIQFQNNGVVDDSQLPKDRFSAERLKGVDSTLKIQPAKLEDSAVYLCASSLRSGGVYGYTFGSGTRLTVV.

The chain recombines TRBV9 with TRBJ1-5; D gene ambiguous. Per germline, CDR1 SGDLS and CDR2 YYNGEE. V was clipped by 4 bases and J by 2 bases, with 13 bases between them. The CDR3 is made up of 15 amino acids. CDR3 residues: CASSTAGLGNQPQHF. Written as DNA, the CDR3 is TGTGCCAGCAGCACCGCGGGGTTAGGCAATCAGCCCCAGCATTTT.

This sequence joins TRBV7-6 and TRBJ2-7, with 11 bases lining up with TRBD1. The trim removed 5 bases at V and 5 bases at J, leaving 8 bases unmatched. The CDR3 is made up of 15 amino acids. The germline V gene encodes CDR1 SGHVS and CDR2 FNYEAQ. Written as DNA, the CDR3 is TGTGCCAGCAGCACAGGGGGGGGACAGGGGGACGAGCAGTACTTC. Translated: CASSTGGGQGDEQYF.

The DNA of the CDR3 is TGTGCCAGCAGAGCCCTCAAGCCATCGGGAACCTACGAGCAGTACTTC. Translated, it gives CASRALKPSGTYEQYF. This sequence joins TRBV2 and TRBJ2-7; D is possibly TRBD2 (5 bases). CDR3 length equals 16 residues. Trimming took 6 bases from V and 2 from J, leaving 20 bases between them. The germline V gene encodes CDR1 SNHLY and CDR2 FYNNEI.

This clone was picked up one time. The rearrangement uses TRBV19 and TRBJ2-3, with 8 bases lining up with TRBD1. The V segment lost 3 bases and the J segment 9 bases; nucleotides outside the gene matches: 11. CDR1 and CDR2 (germline): LNHDA, SQIVND (reference sequence). This CDR3 is 15 amino acids long. The CDR3 is CASSIPRTGKGTQYF. DNA for the CDR3: TGTGCCAGTAGTATCCCCCGGACAGGGAAGGGCACGCAGTATTTT.

The V gene is TRBV19, the J gene TRBJ1-4; 8 nucleotides agree with TRBD1. J was trimmed by 8 bases and V by 5 bases; bases with no gene match: 7. Per the germline V gene, CDR1 is LNHDA and CDR2 is SQIVND (reference sequence). The CDR3 is 14 residues long. The CDR3 sequence is CASSPGTGGEKLFF. In nucleotides, the CDR3 is TGTGCCAGTAGTCCCGGGACAGGAGGCGAAAAACTGTTTTTT. Supplemented by reference TRBV19 and TRBJ1-4, the full variable domain reads DGGITQSPKYLFRKEGQNVTLSCEQNLNHDAMYWYRQDPGQGLRLIYYSQIVNDFQKGDIAEGYSVSREKKESFPLTVTSAQKNPTAFYLCASSPGTGGEKLFFGSGTQLSVL.

The chain couples TRBV18 to TRBJ2-2, with 7 bases matching TRBD1. The CDR3 is made up of 15 amino acids. V was pared by 3 bases and J by 4 bases, with 5 bases of the junction left unmatched. Germline CDR1 is KGHSH and CDR2 is LQKENI. CDR3 DNA: TGTGCCAGCTCACCCGCCGGGACAGTCACCGGGGAGCTGTTTTTT. Its protein is CASSPAGTVTGELFF.

J is TRBJ2-7 and V is TRBV4-1; tentative D call: TRBD1 (6 bases). CDR3 length equals 17 residues. CDR1 and CDR2 from the germline V gene are MGHRA and YSYEKL. The V end lost 0 bases, the J end lost 1 base, and 16 bases lay between the germline ends. Here the CDR3 DNA reads TGCGCCAGCAGCCAAGATATCATACAGGGTGGATCCTACGAGCAGTACTTC. Protein product: CASSQDIIQGGSYEQYF.

The table lists this clone with a few counts. The chain carries TRBV7-2 and TRBJ2-5; D uncertain. Per the germline V gene, CDR1 is SGHTA and CDR2 is FQGNSA. The CDR3 extends over 11 amino acids. Trimming removed 7 bases at V and 5 bases at J, with 8 bases between. Written as DNA, the CDR3 is TGTGCCAGCACCCCCCGTGAGACCCAGTACTTC. Its protein product is CASTPRETQYF.

This clone turned up a few times. This sequence joins TRBV30 and TRBJ1-2; 9 bases line up with TRBD1. Germline lookup yields CDR1 GTSNPN and CDR2 SVGIG (reference sequence). Trimming removed 7 bases from V and 8 bases from J; junction bases left unmatched: 14. The CDR3 runs 14 residues. For the CDR3, the DNA is TGTGCCTTTTCCCCGGGACAGGGAACGAGCGGCTACACCTTC. This gives the protein CAFSPGQGTSGYTF. Filled out from reference TRBV30 and TRBJ1-2, the complete variable domain reads SQTIHQWPATLVQPVGSPLSLECTVEGTSNPNLYWYRQAAGRGLQLLFYSVGIGQISSEVPQNLSASRPQDRQFILSSKKLLLSDSGFYLCAFSPGQGTSGYTFGSGTRLTVV.

The V gene is TRBV2, the J gene TRBJ2-1, with 9 bases that match TRBD2. CDR3 size: 16 residues. Germline CDR1 reads SNHLY; CDR2 reads FYNNEI. After removal of 2 bases from V and 9 bases from J, the junction contained 11 bases not matched to a gene. The CDR3 spells CASSEPPSGIAVEQFF. The DNA of the CDR3 is TGTGCCAGCAGTGAACCGCCTAGCGGGATTGCTGTTGAGCAGTTCTTC.

The chain couples TRBV30 to TRBJ1-2; 11 bases fit TRBD1. Germline V gene data show CDR1 as GTSNPN and CDR2 as SVGIG (reference sequence). After removal of 5 bases from V and 3 bases from J, the junction contained 2 bases not matched to a gene. The CDR3 covers 13 residues. CDR3 protein: CAWGTGGDYGYTF. The CDR3 bases are TGTGCCTGGGGGACAGGGGGAGACTATGGCTACACCTTC.